This T cell receptor beta chain is drawn from a study of human T cells and chemical hapten exposure. The wider study: Patients additionally received therapeutic doses of diphenylcyclopropenone on the scalp once a week, and this continued throughout the roughly 22-week study. Cases of alopecia areata, totalis or universalis occurred in a predominantly female patient group.

There are a few counts of this clonotype. As to time point: pre-sensitization, week 0. Stated treatment: therapeutic diphenylcyclopropenone sensitization with weekly scalp DPC. The library tagged individual cDNA molecules with unique molecular identifiers. Each CDR3 protein is one row after TCRdb ran MiXCR on the RACE reads. This sample carries some 400,000 distinct CDR3 sequences, 4.5% to 6% of them seen once, and the ten largest clones take approximately 2.4%. The length of the CDR3 is 15 residues. Trimming shortened V by 0 bases and J by 0 bases, and 8 bases separated the two germline ends. In germline, CDR1 is LGHDT, CDR2 YNNKEL (reference sequence).

The material sequenced was whole blood, taken in connection with sensitization to the hapten diphenylcyclopropenone (DPC). J is TRBJ1-1 and V is TRBV3-1; D gene uncertain. The receptor was derived from a woman between 50 and 59 years old with alopecia areata. Some clones in this sample may be carry-over from other donors' samples. CDR3 loop: CASSQDGPMNTEAFF. The CDR3 DNA follows: TGTGCCAGCAGCCAAGACGGTCCGATGAACACTGAAGCTTTCTTT.